This T cell receptor (beta chain) was sequenced during a study of graft-versus-host responses after intestinal transplantation. The length of the CDR3 is 14 residues. The V and J ends lost 5 bases and 0 bases respectively, with 11 bases between them. Germline values: CDR1 SGHAT, CDR2 FQNNGV. Measured with immunoSEQ multiplex PCR; TCRdb has only the in-frame clones, and not every one. The sample consists of about 13,000 clones, around 74% of them appearing once. The authors processed graft tissue to release intraepithelial and lamina propria lymphocytes. The sample here was ileum tissue, taken 16 days after intestinal transplant. This TCR was sampled from a human patient who received an intestinal transplant, so some T cells may come from the graft donor. The V call is TRBV11-2, the J call TRBJ2-7; weak D call: TRBD2 (5 bases). CDR3 sequence (DNA): TGTGCCAGCAGCCGCGGAGGAGACTCCTACGAGCAGTACTTC. It encodes CASSRGGDSYEQYF.